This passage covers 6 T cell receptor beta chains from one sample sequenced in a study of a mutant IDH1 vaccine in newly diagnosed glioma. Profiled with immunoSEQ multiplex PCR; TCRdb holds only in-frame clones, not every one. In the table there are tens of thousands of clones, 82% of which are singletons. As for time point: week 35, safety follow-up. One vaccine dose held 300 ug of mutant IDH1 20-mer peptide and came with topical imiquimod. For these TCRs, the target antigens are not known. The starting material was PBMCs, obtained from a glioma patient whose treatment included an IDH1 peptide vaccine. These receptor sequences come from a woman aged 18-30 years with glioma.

The CDR3 nucleotides are TGTGCCAGCAGCTGGGGACAGGGAAGGACTGAAGCTTTCTTT. This sequence encodes CASSWGQGRTEAFF. V gene TRBV7-2 combines with J gene TRBJ1-1, with 9 bases matching TRBD1. There are 14 residues in the CDR3. J gave up 5 bases and V 4 bases, and 5 bases lay outside the gene matches. Germline V lookup: CDR1 SGHTA, CDR2 FQGNSA.

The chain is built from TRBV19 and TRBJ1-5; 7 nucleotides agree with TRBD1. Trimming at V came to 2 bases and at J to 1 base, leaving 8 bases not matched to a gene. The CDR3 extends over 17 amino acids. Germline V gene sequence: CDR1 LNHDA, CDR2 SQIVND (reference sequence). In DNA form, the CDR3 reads TGTGCCAGTAGTATATTACCGGGACAGAAAAGCAATCAGCCCCAGCATTTT. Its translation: CASSILPGQKSNQPQHF.

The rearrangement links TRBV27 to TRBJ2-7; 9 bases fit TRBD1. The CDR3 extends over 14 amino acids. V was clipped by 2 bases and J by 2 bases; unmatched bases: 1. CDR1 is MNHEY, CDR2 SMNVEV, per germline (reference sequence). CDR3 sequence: CASSLGQGTYEQYF. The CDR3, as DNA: TGTGCCAGCAGTTTAGGACAGGGGACCTACGAGCAGTACTTC.

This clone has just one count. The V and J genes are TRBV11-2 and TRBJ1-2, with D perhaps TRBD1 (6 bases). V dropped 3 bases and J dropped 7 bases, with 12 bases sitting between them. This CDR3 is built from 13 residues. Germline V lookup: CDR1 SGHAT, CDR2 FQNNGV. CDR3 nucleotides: TGTGCCAGCAGCTTTACAGGGAGCGGTGGCTACACCTTC. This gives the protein CASSFTGSGGYTF. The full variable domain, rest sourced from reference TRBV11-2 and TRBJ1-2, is EAGVAQSPRYKIIEKRQSVAFWCNPISGHATLYWYQQILGQGPKLLIQFQNNGVVDDSQLPKDRFSAERLKGVDSTLKIQPAKLEDSAVYLCASSFTGSGGYTFGSGTRLTVV.

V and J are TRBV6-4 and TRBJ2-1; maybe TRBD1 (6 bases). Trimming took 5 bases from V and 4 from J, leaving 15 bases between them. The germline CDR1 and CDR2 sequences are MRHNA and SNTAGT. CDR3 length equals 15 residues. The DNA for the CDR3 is TGTGCCAGCAGTCGGAGGACAGATGTATACAATGAGCAGTTCTTC. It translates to CASSRRTDVYNEQFF.

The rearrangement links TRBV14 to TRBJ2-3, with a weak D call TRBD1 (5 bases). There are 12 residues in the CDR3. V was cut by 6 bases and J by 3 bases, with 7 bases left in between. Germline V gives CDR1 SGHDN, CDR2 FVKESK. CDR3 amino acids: CASRGLTDTQYF. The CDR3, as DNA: TGTGCCAGCAGGGGGCTGACAGATACGCAGTATTTT.